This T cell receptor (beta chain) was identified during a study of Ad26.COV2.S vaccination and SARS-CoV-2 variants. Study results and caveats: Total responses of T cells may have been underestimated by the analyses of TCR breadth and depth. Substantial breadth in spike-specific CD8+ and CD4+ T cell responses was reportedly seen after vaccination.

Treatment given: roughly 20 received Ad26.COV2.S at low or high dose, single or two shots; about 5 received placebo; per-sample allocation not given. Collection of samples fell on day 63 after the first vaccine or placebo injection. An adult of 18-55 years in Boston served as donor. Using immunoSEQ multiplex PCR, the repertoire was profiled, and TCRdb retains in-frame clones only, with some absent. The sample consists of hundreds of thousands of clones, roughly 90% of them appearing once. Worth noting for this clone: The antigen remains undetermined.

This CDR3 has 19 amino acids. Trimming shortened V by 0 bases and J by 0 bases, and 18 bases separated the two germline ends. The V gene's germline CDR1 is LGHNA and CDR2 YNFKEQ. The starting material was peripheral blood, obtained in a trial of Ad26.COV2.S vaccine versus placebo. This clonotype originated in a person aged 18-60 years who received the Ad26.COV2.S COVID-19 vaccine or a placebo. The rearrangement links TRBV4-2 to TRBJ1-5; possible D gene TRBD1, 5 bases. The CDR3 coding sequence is TGTGCCAGCAGCCAAGATCCCCAGACAGTCGGCTATAGCAATCAGCCCCAGCATTTT. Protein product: CASSQDPQTVGYSNQPQHF.